The 11 T cell receptor beta chains listed next were all sequenced from one sample in a study of identical twins. TCRdb reanalysed the 5' RACE reads using MiXCR and keeps one entry per CDR3 protein. Of approximately 590,000 distinct CDR3 sequences listed, roughly 9.5% were seen once; the top ten hold under 3.5%. These data are also associated with another study on yellow fever vaccine responses in identical twins.

Material for sequencing was PBMCs. These receptors were obtained from a woman between 18 and 30 years old in good health.

This clonotype was detected ten times or more. The rearrangement links TRBV28 to TRBJ1-2, with TRBD1 matching 7 bases. Germline V gene lookup returns CDR1 MDHEN and CDR2 SYDVKM. This CDR3 comprises 16 residues. V lost 2 bases to trimming and J lost 4 bases; unmatched junction nucleotides: 10. The CDR3 DNA reads TGTGCCAGCAGTTTAAATCACCGGGACAGTGTCTATGGCTACACCTTC. Its protein is CASSLNHRDSVYGYTF.

The V and J genes are TRBV18 and TRBJ2-1, with D tentatively TRBD1 (6 bases). The V gene lost 4 bases and the J gene lost 5 bases, with 15 bases spanning the gap. Germline assignment: CDR1 KGHSH and CDR2 LQKENI. The CDR3 is 15 amino acids. The CDR3 DNA reads as TGTGCCAGCTCACGGTCCGGGACAACCCACAATGAGCAGTTCTTC. It translates to CASSRSGTTHNEQFF.

As to this clonotype: It may be a read error: a sequence one base away is much more abundant. The chain recombines TRBV12-3 or TRBV12-4 with TRBJ1-6; D is uncertain. The CDR3 runs 15 residues. The CDR3 coding sequence is TGTGTCAGCAGTCTCCAAATTGGGTCTAATTCACCCCTCCACTTT. Protein product: CVSSLQIGSNSPLHF.

Here the CDR3 reads CAAGGGPGFYEQYF. The CDR3 region has the DNA TGCGCGGCCGGGGGGGGGCCAGGATTCTACGAGCAGTACTTC. The chain carries TRBV10-2 and TRBJ2-7, with 8 bases identical to TRBD2. Germline loops: CDR1 WSHSY, CDR2 SAAADI. The CDR3 runs to 14 residues.

This clonotype has ten or more counts. This chain uses TRBV4-3 with TRBJ2-7; D may correspond to TRBD1 or TRBD2 (5 bases each). Germline V gives CDR1 LGHNA, CDR2 YSLEER. This CDR3 comprises 16 residues. V lost 0 bases, J lost 3 bases, and 15 bases lay in between. The CDR3 here is CASSQDKEPGLYEQYF. The CDR3 DNA reads TGCGCCAGCAGCCAAGATAAAGAACCGGGGCTCTACGAGCAGTACTTC.

V gene TRBV29-1 combines with J gene TRBJ1-4; D unclear. The CDR3 has 11 residues. CDR1 is SQVTM and CDR2 is ANQGSEA in the germline V gene. V lost 4 bases, J lost 8 bases, and 8 bases lay in between. The CDR3 DNA reads as TGCAGCGTTGCCTTCGGAGAAAAACTGTTTTTT. Encoded protein: CSVAFGEKLFF.

This clonotype has only a few counts. V gene TRBV6-1 combines with J gene TRBJ1-1, with TRBD1 matching over 11 bases. The CDR3 loop spans 14 amino acids. J was trimmed by 6 bases and V by 4 bases; bases with no gene match: 4. Germline V gives CDR1 MNHNS, CDR2 SASEGT. The DNA of the CDR3 is TGTGCCAGCAGTGGGGGACAGGGGGTACCTGAAGCTTTCTTT. Translated, it gives CASSGGQGVPEAFF.

This clonotype was recorded at least ten times. This chain connects TRBV5-1 to TRBJ2-7; 9 nucleotides agree with TRBD2. This CDR3 has 15 amino acids. V was clipped by 3 bases and J by 2 bases; unmatched bases: 6. Per the germline V gene, CDR1 is SGHRS and CDR2 is YFSETQ. CDR3 sequence reads: CASSWSSGGAYEQYF. DNA for the CDR3: TGCGCCAGCAGCTGGAGTAGCGGGGGTGCCTACGAGCAGTACTTC.

This clonotype has a handful of counts. The chain is built from TRBV14 and TRBJ2-2; D ambiguous. The CDR3 consists of 17 residues. Germline values: CDR1 SGHDN, CDR2 FVKESK. V lost 0 bases, J lost 9 bases, and 20 bases lay in between. CDR3 region: CASSQDRAILEDRELFF. The DNA of the CDR3 is TGTGCCAGCAGCCAAGATCGGGCCATATTAGAAGACCGGGAGCTGTTTTTT.

This clonotype was seen many times. The chain is built from TRBV7-2 and TRBJ1-6, with D uncertain. The germline V and J ends were trimmed by 1 base and 8 bases, with 6 bases remaining between them. Looked up from germline, CDR1 is SGHTA and CDR2 is FQGNSA. The length of the CDR3 is 13 residues. DNA for the CDR3: TGTGCCAGCAGCTTAGATGGGGATTCACCCCTCCACTTT. Translated: CASSLDGDSPLHF.

This chain's CDR3 is CASRSQGRTPLHF. The CDR3 DNA reads TGTGCCAGCAGGTCACAGGGTAGAACACCCCTCCACTTT. The rearrangement uses TRBV25-1 and TRBJ1-6; maybe TRBD1 (6 bases). In germline, CDR1 is MGHDK, CDR2 SYGVNS. The CDR3 spans 13 residues. V lost 6 bases to trimming and J lost 11 bases, with 14 bases between them.